This T cell receptor (beta chain) was recorded in a study of blood T cell repertoires in COVID-19. Study context: Collection of acute and convalescent COVID-19 samples took place in the United States, Italy and Spain. In each case, the material was cDNA or gDNA derived from T cells, B-cell-depleted T cells, or PBMCs.

Original methodology: From reference gene primer amplification, estimates of nucleated cell counts were derived. Measured with immunoSEQ multiplex PCR; TCRdb has only the in-frame clones, and not every one. V and J calls and clone size are those listed in that table; D and trimming were worked out from the DNA. The sample lists 86,000 or so clones, about 89% occurring once. Germline V gene lookup returns CDR1 LGHNA and CDR2 YNFKEQ. The CDR3 sequence is 17 residues long. Trimming took 4 bases from V and 1 from J, leaving 19 bases between them. The receptor was isolated from a man aged 50-60 years with active or convalescent COVID-19. Sequences were obtained from peripheral blood. The V gene is TRBV4-2, the J gene TRBJ1-1; TRBD1 might be the D (5 bases). The chain's CDR3 is CASSPGGGARGNTEAFF. The CDR3 DNA follows: TGTGCCAGCAGCCCGGGCGGGGGAGCCCGAGGGAACACTGAAGCTTTCTTT.